This TCR beta chain was identified in a study of neurological immune-mediated disorders. Ten or more counts support this clonotype. MiXCR was run by TCRdb on the 5' RACE reads, yielding one entry per CDR3 protein. The data hold tens of thousands of distinct CDR3 sequences, with about 13% observed a single time. The CDR3 spans 14 residues. V was trimmed by 1 base and J by 0 bases, leaving 6 bases between them. CDR1 is SGDLS and CDR2 is YYNGEE in the germline V gene. The sample comprised PBMCs. This TCR came from a woman aged 60-75 years with HTLV-1-associated myelopathy (HAM/TSP). V gene TRBV9 combines with J gene TRBJ2-3; D unclear. CDR3 in amino acids: CASSVQVSTDTQYF. CDR3 coding DNA: TGTGCCAGCAGCGTACAAGTCAGCACAGATACGCAGTATTTT.